The sequence of this T cell receptor (beta chain) was determined in a study of blood T cell repertoires in COVID-19 (dated by TCRdb to the early 2020s). Turning to the overall study: The collaborator samples originated in the United States, Italy and Spain and spanned the acute and convalescent phases of COVID-19. HLA class I and class II types, where available, came from metadata supplied by the sample provider rather than from assay-based typing. Samples were obtained from the ongoing ImmuneRACE study (first 160 participants) and from 1,000 to 1,500 subjects provided by 6 global collaborators. The material from the prospective study consisted of cDNA or gDNA derived from T cells, B-cell-depleted T cells, or PBMCs. The dataset comprised deeply sampled blood TCRbeta repertoires from subjects exposed to, actively infected with, or recovered from COVID-19. Sample metadata almost always included a de-identified subject ID, COVID-19 status, age in years and sex. The repertoires were released in a freely available public database meant as a resource for research on the immune response to SARS-CoV-2.

TCRbeta CDR3 regions were amplified from genomic DNA by means of the immunoSEQ Assay, a bias-controlled multiplex PCR. In the source study's methods: The number of nucleated cells in each sample was estimated from the amplification of reference gene primers within the assay. To quantify the absolute abundance of each unique TCRbeta CDR3 rearrangement, sequence reads were collapsed and filtered. Productive Simpson clonality was computed per sample as the square root of Simpson's diversity index over productive rearrangements. Sourced from immuneACCESS, this table was stored by TCRdb with only in-frame sequences that have V and J called. A share of the clones is absent; for the studies checked, an unresolved V gene accounts for under half, and the remainder has no known explanation. V and J calls and clone size are those listed in that table; D and trimming were worked out from the DNA. This sample is represented by 360,000 or so clones; 90% of them were singletons. Clones ranked in the top ten supply approximately 6.2% of the sample.

What the authors observed across the whole study: Clinical and demographic metadata were provided uncurated, with the amount varying by source and participant.

The collaborating institutions used their own protocols to collect whole blood in K2EDTA tubes. Collaborator samples were shipped for TCRbeta analysis as frozen whole blood, isolated PBMCs, or DNA extracted from either sample type. Comment on this clone: Its specific antigen is unknown. Per-base quality was not reported, and no clone a single base away is much larger than it.

Based on the germline V gene, the CDR1 and CDR2 sequences are SGHTA and FQGTGA. The V end gives up 5 bases and the J end 1 base, leaving 4 bases in the junction not matched to a gene. There are 14 amino acids in the CDR3, from cysteine to phenylalanine inclusive. Only the CDR3 DNA stays, 42 bases, in frame from base 1. The sample was peripheral blood. This receptor was obtained from a man between 18 and 29 years old with active or convalescent COVID-19. The chain couples TRBV7-3 to TRBJ1-1; TRBD1 lines up with 7 middle nucleotides. The CDR3 region reads CASSPRQGNTEAFF. The DNA sequence is given as TGTGCCAGCAGCCCGCGACAGGGGAACACTGAAGCTTTCTTT.